The rows below give T cell receptor beta chains drawn from one sample of a study of blood T cell repertoires in COVID-19. Using immunoSEQ multiplex PCR, the repertoire was profiled, and TCRdb retains in-frame clones only, with some absent. The data show tens of thousands of clones, approximately 80% seen once. Sequenced: peripheral blood. The receptors originated from a man of 80 years or more with active or convalescent COVID-19. Each CDR3 is given with its conserved first and last residue. D genes are given only for firm matches. Part of the rows lack a size; the others show once, few, many or a class for expanded clones.

D gene	J gene	clone size	V gene	CDR3 protein	CDR3 DNA
-	TRBJ1-4	few	TRBV6-1	CASREDRRGGEKLFF	TGTGCCAGCAGGGAAGACAGGCGGGGTGGGGAAAAACTGTTTTTT
-	TRBJ2-5	-	TRBV5-6	CASSLRRITEYQETQYF	TGTGCCAGCAGCTTACGTCGCATAACCGAGTACCAAGAGACCCAGTACTTC
-	TRBJ1-5	-	TRBV9	CASSPGGALGQPQHF	TGTGCCAGCAGCCCCGGCGGGGCCCTTGGGCAGCCCCAGCATTTT
TRBD1	TRBJ1-6	few	TRBV11-2	CASSLDGTGISPLHF	TGTGCCAGCAGCTTAGATGGGACAGGGATTTCACCCCTCCACTTT
-	TRBJ1-1	-	TRBV29-1	CSVAIPPPSEAFF	TGCAGCGTTGCTATCCCACCGCCCTCCGAAGCTTTCTTT
-	TRBJ1-2	-	TRBV4-1	CASSPPLSRGYTF	TGCGCCAGCAGCCCGCCCCTCTCGAGGGGCTACACCTTC
-	TRBJ2-2	-	TRBV29-1	CSVGSGRTNTGELFF	TGCAGCGTTGGTTCAGGGAGGACGAACACCGGGGAGCTGTTTTTT
-	TRBJ2-7	-	TRBV6-5	CASSYSPGGNEQYF	TGTGCCAGCAGTTACTCCCCCGGAGGCAACGAGCAGTACTTC
TRBD1	TRBJ2-1	-	TRBV3-1/TRBV3-2	CASSPAGTGGFEQFF	TGTGCCAGCAGCCCAGCCGGGACAGGGGGCTTTGAGCAGTTCTTC
TRBD2	TRBJ2-3	-	TRBV5-1	CASSLPSGATDTQYF	TGCGCCAGCAGCTTGCCTAGCGGGGCCACAGATACGCAGTATTTT
-	TRBJ1-1	-	TRBV19	CASSIIRETEAFF	TGTGCCAGTAGTATTATCAGGGAAACTGAAGCTTTCTTT
-	TRBJ1-2	-	TRBV20-1	CSATDLRGRYGYTF	TGCAGTGCTACTGACCTGCGGGGCCGATATGGCTACACCTTC
-	TRBJ1-1	-	TRBV29-1	CSVDRQLMNTEAFF	TGCAGCGTTGACCGACAGCTAATGAACACTGAAGCTTTCTTT
TRBD1	TRBJ1-4	-	TRBV27	CASSPLGQEHNEKLFF	TGTGCCAGCAGCCCCCTCGGACAGGAACATAATGAAAAACTGTTTTTT
TRBD2	TRBJ2-7	once	TRBV9	CASSVEAGGYYEQYF	TGTGCCAGCAGCGTAGAAGCGGGAGGGTACTACGAGCAGTACTTC
TRBD1	TRBJ1-2	-	TRBV20-1	CSASPTGGAYGYTF	TGCAGTGCTAGTCCGACAGGGGGAGCCTATGGCTACACCTTC
TRBD2	TRBJ2-2	-	TRBV2	CASRGTSGTGELFF	TGTGCCAGCAGGGGGACTAGCGGCACCGGGGAGCTGTTTTTT
-	TRBJ2-3	-	TRBV18	CASSQNGLDTQYF	TGTGCCAGCTCCCAGAACGGACTAGATACGCAGTATTTT
-	TRBJ1-6	-	TRBV5-8	CASSSRRTSPLHF	TGTGCCAGCAGTTCTCGGAGGACTTCACCCCTCCACTTT
TRBD1	TRBJ2-7	-	TRBV2	CASSDGTGSYEQYF	TGTGCCAGCAGTGACGGGACAGGGTCCTACGAGCAGTACTTC
-	TRBJ2-1	-	TRBV19	CASSIRGGDNEQFF	TGTGCCAGTAGTATTAGAGGGGGTGACAATGAGCAGTTCTTC
-	TRBJ1-4	-	TRBV27	CASSFRTNEKLFF	TGTGCCAGCAGTTTTCGGACTAATGAAAAACTGTTTTTT
-	TRBJ1-1	-	TRBV18	CASSLISSGGVPSMNTEAFF	TGTGCCAGCTCACTCATCTCCTCCGGGGGGGTCCCATCGATGAACACTGAAGCTTTCTTT
TRBD1	TRBJ1-2	-	TRBV18	CASSTGQGYYTF	TGTGCCAGCTCAACGGGACAGGGTTACTACACCTTC
-	TRBJ1-2	-	TRBV5-1	CASSLNPGDFQINYGYTF	TGCGCCAGCAGCTTGAATCCCGGGGATTTTCAGATTAACTATGGCTACACCTTC
-	TRBJ2-2	few	TRBV9	CASSVRSGDTGELFF	TGTGCCAGCAGCGTACGGTCTGGTGACACCGGGGAGCTGTTTTTT
TRBD1	TRBJ1-6	-	TRBV7-2	CASSPRWRQGIAPLHF	TGTGCCAGCAGCCCAAGGTGGAGACAGGGGATAGCACCCCTCCACTTT
TRBD1	TRBJ1-5	-	TRBV5-1	CASSLEGAYQPQHF	TGCGCCAGCAGCTTAGAGGGGGCTTATCAGCCCCAGCATTTT
-	TRBJ1-1	-	TRBV19	CASSISGFNMNTEAFF	TGTGCCAGTAGTATCTCGGGTTTTAATATGAACACTGAAGCTTTCTTT
-	TRBJ2-7	-	TRBV5-1	CASSLAQGYEQYF	TGCGCCAGCAGCTTGGCCCAGGGCTACGAGCAGTACTTC
-	TRBJ1-1	-	TRBV30	CACLDSVGTEAFF	TGTGCCTGTTTGGACAGCGTAGGCACTGAAGCTTTCTTT
-	TRBJ2-2	-	TRBV9	CASSPLDSSNTGELFF	TGTGCCAGCAGCCCACTTGACTCATCGAACACCGGGGAGCTGTTTTTT
-	TRBJ1-4	-	TRBV5-1	CASSLAPGDPTNEKLFF	TGCGCCAGCAGCTTGGCCCCGGGTGACCCAACTAATGAAAAACTGTTTTTT
-	TRBJ1-1	-	TRBV15	CATTGQLYTEAFF	TGTGCCACCACCGGACAGCTATACACTGAAGCTTTCTTT
-	TRBJ1-5	-	TRBV6-2/TRBV6-3	CASSRQFNQPQHF	TGTGCCAGCAGTCGACAGTTTAATCAGCCCCAGCATTTT
-	TRBJ2-3	once	TRBV18	CASSPDTSTDTQYF	TGTGCCAGCTCACCAGATACTAGCACAGATACGCAGTATTTT
-	TRBJ1-4	-	TRBV9	CASSVEDTSDEKLFF	TGTGCCAGCAGCGTAGAGGACACGTCAGATGAAAAACTGTTTTTT
-	TRBJ1-1	-	TRBV19	CASSTHTPGTEAFF	TGTGCCAGTAGTACCCATACGCCCGGCACTGAAGCTTTCTTT
-	TRBJ1-1	-	TRBV29-1	CSGGGGGGTEAFF	TGCAGCGGGGGTGGCGGCGGCGGGACTGAAGCTTTCTTT
TRBD2	TRBJ2-5	-	TRBV5-1	CASSLGGGGLETQYF	TGCGCCAGCAGCTTGGGAGGCGGGGGGCTGGAGACCCAGTACTTC
-	TRBJ2-7	once	TRBV10-2	CASSLQGGYEQYF	TGCGCCAGCAGCCTACAGGGCGGGTACGAGCAGTACTTC
-	TRBJ1-2	-	TRBV27	CASSLTRQGNYGYTF	TGTGCCAGCAGTCTGACGAGGCAGGGCAACTATGGCTACACCTTC
-	TRBJ2-1	-	TRBV6-5	CASTSGGGNEQFF	TGTGCCAGCACCTCAGGGGGAGGCAATGAGCAGTTCTTC
TRBD1	TRBJ2-6	-	TRBV4-1	CASSQGELTGTGKFGANVLTF	TGCGCCAGCAGCCAAGGGGAGCTAACCGGGACAGGCAAGTTTGGGGCCAACGTCCTGACTTTC
TRBD1	TRBJ1-1	few	TRBV20-1	CSANTGGVAFF	TGCAGTGCTAATACAGGGGGCGTTGCTTTCTTT
-	TRBJ1-5	-	TRBV16	CASSQFRQDNQPQHF	TGTGCCAGCAGCCAATTCAGACAGGACAATCAGCCCCAGCATTTT